This TCR beta chain was recovered during a study of STAT5B mutations in CD4+ large granular lymphocyte leukemia. Study-level points and caveats: Patient CD4-sorted repertoires stayed more clonal than healthy ones after leukemic-clone removal. No patients shared main leukemic clonotypes, though roughly 25% appeared at low frequency elsewhere.

Authors' analysis steps: Lowest detectable productive clonotype frequency was 2.59 x 10-5. Assay used: immunoSEQ multiplex PCR; TCRdb lists only in-frame clones, some missing. D and trimming come from the DNA, and the V and J calls and clone size come from that table. The data contain around 30,000 clones, about 81% of them singletons. The junction had 9 bases not matched to a gene; V was cut back by 1 base and J by 7 bases. From germline, CDR1 is KGHSH and CDR2 LQKENI. The CDR3 loop spans 15 amino acids. Concerning this clone itself: Its antigen is currently unknown.

The receptor was isolated from a human donor in good health. The chain is built from TRBV18 and TRBJ1-2; 7 bases agree with TRBD1. Sequenced material: CD4+ T cells from blood buffy coats. The CDR3 nucleotides read TGTGCCAGCTCACCACAGTCGACAGGGCTGAGTGGCTACACCTTC. Encoded protein: CASSPQSTGLSGYTF.